These T cell receptor beta chains were read from a single sample in a study of T cell responses to AZD1222 COVID-19 vaccine. Assay: immunoSEQ multiplex PCR; the TCRdb copy retains only in-frame clones and omits some. The profile covers around 270,000 clones, with 94% appearing a single time and 0.55% taken by the ten largest. Sequenced here: peripheral blood, sampled 28 days after the second AZD1222 dose. The source of these receptors is an adult who received the AZD1222 COVID-19 vaccine. Both conserved end residues are part of each CDR3. Fields, in order: J gene, D gene, V gene, clone size, CDR3 protein, CDR3 DNA. D genes are given only for firm matches. Clone size, where shown, is once, few, many, or a class for clones that have expanded.

j_gene: TRBJ1-1; d_gene: TRBD1; v_gene: TRBV6-5; abundance: .; CDR3aa: CASTKYGQGNTEAFF; CDR3nt: TGTGCCAGCACCAAATACGGACAGGGTAACACTGAAGCTTTCTTT
j_gene: TRBJ2-7; d_gene: .; v_gene: TRBV5-6; abundance: .; CDR3aa: CASSLPGLRSYEQYF; CDR3nt: TGTGCCAGCAGCTTACCGGGACTTCGCTCCTACGAGCAGTACTTC
j_gene: TRBJ2-3; d_gene: TRBD2; v_gene: TRBV6-2/TRBV6-3; abundance: few; CDR3aa: CASSPGGPTDTQYF; CDR3nt: TGTGCCAGCAGCCCGGGGGGTCCCACAGATACGCAGTATTTT
j_gene: TRBJ2-7; d_gene: .; v_gene: TRBV5-1; abundance: .; CDR3aa: CASSLAASYEQYF; CDR3nt: TGCGCCAGCAGCTTGGCCGCTTCCTACGAGCAGTACTTC
j_gene: TRBJ2-5; d_gene: .; v_gene: TRBV2; abundance: .; CDR3aa: CASSPLETQYF; CDR3nt: TGTGCCAGCAGCCCCCTTGAGACCCAGTACTTC
j_gene: TRBJ2-7; d_gene: .; v_gene: TRBV7-2; abundance: once; CDR3aa: CASSLPTGIDEQYF; CDR3nt: TGTGCCAGCAGCTTGCCGACAGGTATCGACGAGCAGTACTTC
j_gene: TRBJ2-5; d_gene: TRBD2; v_gene: TRBV7-7; abundance: .; CDR3aa: CASARLAVETQYF; CDR3nt: TGTGCTAGCGCGCGTCTAGCGGTAGAGACCCAGTACTTC
j_gene: TRBJ1-5; d_gene: .; v_gene: TRBV2; abundance: .; CDR3aa: CASSPDSNQPQHF; CDR3nt: TGTGCCAGCAGCCCAGATAGCAATCAGCCCCAGCATTTT
j_gene: TRBJ2-1; d_gene: TRBD2; v_gene: TRBV4-2; abundance: .; CDR3aa: CASSLRLLAGGGTHNEQFF; CDR3nt: TGTGCCAGCAGCCTCCGGCTACTAGCGGGGGGCGGGACCCACAATGAGCAGTTCTTC
j_gene: TRBJ2-3; d_gene: .; v_gene: TRBV23-1; abundance: .; CDR3aa: CASSPRISPDTQYF; CDR3nt: TGCGCCAGCAGTCCACGAATCAGCCCAGATACGCAGTATTTT
j_gene: TRBJ1-6; d_gene: TRBD1; v_gene: TRBV10-2; abundance: .; CDR3aa: CASSGLAGQGDSPLHF; CDR3nt: TGCGCCAGCAGTGGCTTAGCGGGACAGGGAGACTCACCCCTCCACTTT
j_gene: TRBJ1-2; d_gene: .; v_gene: TRBV5-1; abundance: .; CDR3aa: CASSSGEGGYTF; CDR3nt: TGCGCCAGCAGCTCAGGGGAGGGTGGCTACACCTTC
j_gene: TRBJ2-5; d_gene: .; v_gene: TRBV5-5; abundance: .; CDR3aa: CASSFGGQVKHRETQYF; CDR3nt: TGTGCCAGCAGCTTCGGGGGGCAGGTGAAGCATCGGGAGACCCAGTACTTC
j_gene: TRBJ2-1; d_gene: TRBD2; v_gene: TRBV4-1; abundance: .; CDR3aa: CASSQVIRRRGGIYNEQFF; CDR3nt: TGCGCCAGCAGCCAAGTAATCAGGAGGCGGGGGGGGATATACAATGAGCAGTTCTTC
j_gene: TRBJ2-2; d_gene: TRBD1; v_gene: TRBV7-9; abundance: .; CDR3aa: CASSPRQGWTGELFF; CDR3nt: TGTGCCAGCAGCCCACGACAGGGGTGGACCGGGGAGCTGTTTTTT
j_gene: TRBJ2-2; d_gene: .; v_gene: TRBV19; abundance: .; CDR3aa: CASRDRRSVTGELFF; CDR3nt: TGTGCCAGTAGGGACAGAAGATCGGTCACCGGGGAGCTGTTTTTT
j_gene: TRBJ1-1; d_gene: TRBD1; v_gene: TRBV19; abundance: once; CDR3aa: CASISGTGVRTEAFF; CDR3nt: TGTGCCAGTATTTCCGGGACAGGGGTGCGCACTGAAGCTTTCTTT
j_gene: TRBJ2-2; d_gene: TRBD2; v_gene: TRBV11-1; abundance: .; CDR3aa: CASSPSGGHTGELFF; CDR3nt: TGTGCCAGCAGCCCTAGCGGGGGGCACACCGGGGAGCTGTTTTTT
j_gene: TRBJ1-3; d_gene: .; v_gene: TRBV7-9; abundance: .; CDR3aa: CASSLSGSGNTIYF; CDR3nt: TGTGCCAGCAGCTTGTCAGGCTCTGGAAACACCATATATTTT
j_gene: TRBJ1-4; d_gene: TRBD1; v_gene: TRBV9; abundance: .; CDR3aa: CASSVGQGINEKLFF; CDR3nt: TGTGCCAGCAGCGTAGGACAGGGGATTAATGAAAAACTGTTTTTT
j_gene: TRBJ1-6; d_gene: .; v_gene: TRBV3-1/TRBV3-2; abundance: few; CDR3aa: CASSQDLSPLHF; CDR3nt: TGTGCCAGCAGCCAAGATCTTTCACCCCTCCACTTT
j_gene: TRBJ1-1; d_gene: .; v_gene: TRBV5-5; abundance: .; CDR3aa: CASNLGTVNTEAFF; CDR3nt: TGTGCCAGCAACCTAGGGACGGTGAACACTGAAGCTTTCTTT
j_gene: TRBJ2-1; d_gene: .; v_gene: TRBV7-2; abundance: .; CDR3aa: CASSLAGSGVINEQFF; CDR3nt: TGTGCCAGCAGCTTAGCGGGATCGGGAGTGATCAATGAGCAGTTCTTC
j_gene: TRBJ2-1; d_gene: .; v_gene: TRBV5-4; abundance: .; CDR3aa: CASSLDTYNEQFF; CDR3nt: TGTGCCAGCAGCCTGGACACCTACAATGAGCAGTTCTTC
j_gene: TRBJ2-6; d_gene: .; v_gene: TRBV7-9; abundance: .; CDR3aa: CASSLGGANVLTF; CDR3nt: TGTGCCAGCAGCTTGGGAGGGGCCAACGTCCTGACTTTC
j_gene: TRBJ2-5; d_gene: TRBD2; v_gene: TRBV6-6; abundance: .; CDR3aa: CASSPRRGLTSGRAGQETQYF; CDR3nt: TGTGCCAGCAGCCCCCGCAGGGGGTTGACTAGCGGGAGGGCCGGCCAAGAGACCCAGTACTTC
j_gene: TRBJ2-3; d_gene: .; v_gene: TRBV7-9; abundance: .; CDR3aa: CASSLEDTQYF; CDR3nt: TGTGCCAGCAGCTTGGAAGATACGCAGTATTTT
j_gene: TRBJ2-2; d_gene: TRBD2; v_gene: TRBV4-3; abundance: .; CDR3aa: CASSQGLAGGSTGELFF; CDR3nt: TGCGCCAGCAGCCAAGGTCTAGCGGGAGGGTCCACCGGGGAGCTGTTTTTT
j_gene: TRBJ2-2; d_gene: TRBD2; v_gene: TRBV5-1; abundance: few; CDR3aa: CASSRFGLAGESTGELFF; CDR3nt: TGCGCCAGCAGCAGGTTTGGACTAGCGGGAGAGTCCACCGGGGAGCTGTTTTTT
j_gene: TRBJ2-7; d_gene: .; v_gene: TRBV7-2; abundance: .; CDR3aa: CASSFSLRPRSYEQYF; CDR3nt: TGTGCCAGCAGCTTTTCACTTCGTCCTAGGTCCTACGAGCAGTACTTC